Listed here is a single T cell receptor beta chain. Its antigen is as yet unknown. This sample is drawn from a study of T cells expressing NK-cell markers. Study summary: Beta-chain profiling covered CD3+CD56+NKG2C+, CD3+CD56+NKG2C- and CD3+CD56-NKG2C+ sorted subsets. In the group of eight sequenced donors, seven were HCMV-seropositive and one was seronegative. General study findings and limits: Leadership of the CD3+CD56-NKG2C+ fraction also belonged to these clonotypes in a handful of donors. Dominant NKG2C+ clonotypes made up roughly 1.0-8% of CD8+ T cells in roughly six donors.

The length of the CDR3 is 15 residues. TCRdb reprocessed the 5' RACE reads; each CDR3 protein has one entry and no DNA is given. Recorded for this sample: roughly 150,000 distinct CDR3 sequences. The genes are TRBV12-3 or TRBV12-4 and TRBJ2-2; TCRdb calls TRBD2, which cannot be checked without DNA. Sequenced: blood T cells: a sorted CD56 or NKG2C T cell subset, CD4+ or CD8+ T cells, or bulk PBMC T cells (not recorded which). The TCR originated in a man aged 18-75 years in good health. The CDR3 is CASSATSVNTGELFF.